A selection of T cell receptor beta chains follows, all from one sample in a study of CD8+ T cells in alopecia areata. The method was immunoSEQ multiplex PCR; TCRdb's version includes in-frame clones alone and lacks a portion of them. The data show about 150,000 clones, about 51% seen once. Source: CD8+ T cells sorted from blood, taken at week 4, from a patient treated with tofacitinib. All receptors come from a human donor with alopecia areata. Both conserved end residues are part of each CDR3. Each record gives: CDR3 length, J gene, clone size, V gene, D gene, CDR3 protein, CDR3 DNA. D genes are given only for firm matches. Where a row states a size, it is once, few, many or the class of an expanded clone; other rows omit it.

16	TRBJ2-7	.	TRBV4-2	TRBD2	CASSQDRVAGAYEQYF	TGTGCCAGCAGCCAAGACCGGGTAGCGGGGGCCTACGAGCAGTACTTC
12	TRBJ1-1	.	TRBV7-9	.	CASSLSGTEAFF	TGTGCCAGCAGCTTAAGCGGCACTGAAGCTTTCTTT
13	TRBJ2-1	.	TRBV5-1	.	CASSFRQYNEQFF	TGCGCCAGCAGCTTTCGACAGTACAATGAGCAGTTCTTC
12	TRBJ2-2	many	TRBV11-2	.	CASSPGVGELFF	TGTGCCAGCAGCCCGGGGGTCGGGGAGCTGTTTTTT
15	TRBJ1-3	.	TRBV11-1	.	CASSFQGMGGNTIYF	TGTGCCAGCAGCTTTCAGGGAATGGGTGGAAACACCATATATTTT
14	TRBJ1-5	.	TRBV9	.	CASSVEGSNQPQHF	TGTGCCAGCAGCGTAGAAGGGAGCAATCAGCCCCAGCATTTT
14	TRBJ2-3	.	TRBV29-1	.	CSVGSGTGTDTQYF	TGCAGCGTTGGTTCCGGGACTGGCACAGATACGCAGTATTTT
13	TRBJ2-1	.	TRBV4-3	.	CASSQEREDEQFF	TGCGCCAGCAGCCAAGAACGGGAAGATGAGCAGTTCTTC
14	TRBJ2-1	.	TRBV11-2	.	CASSWSDSYNEQFF	TGTGCCAGCAGCTGGTCCGACTCCTACAATGAGCAGTTCTTC
15	TRBJ1-5	.	TRBV2	TRBD1	CASSAGTVPNQPQHF	TGTGCCAGCAGTGCCGGGACAGTCCCGAATCAGCCCCAGCATTTT
13	TRBJ2-7	.	TRBV30	.	CAWSPLGPNEQYF	TGTGCCTGGAGTCCCCTGGGACCCAACGAGCAGTACTTC
13	TRBJ2-4	.	TRBV4-1	.	CASSQVTLGIQYF	TGCGCCAGCAGCCAGGTGACATTGGGCATTCAGTACTTC
15	TRBJ2-7	few	TRBV29-1	.	CSVEDNRGGAYEQYF	TGCAGCGTTGAAGATAACAGGGGAGGGGCCTACGAGCAGTACTTC
14	TRBJ1-3	.	TRBV9	.	CASSVAGRGNTIYF	TGTGCCAGCAGCGTAGCTGGACGTGGAAACACCATATATTTT
16	TRBJ2-3	few	TRBV6-4	TRBD2	CASSPGTSGGTDTQYF	TGTGCCAGCAGCCCTGGGACTAGCGGGGGCACAGATACGCAGTATTTT
13	TRBJ1-1	.	TRBV9	.	CASSVDWQGEAFF	TGTGCCAGCAGCGTAGACTGGCAGGGGGAAGCTTTCTTT
13	TRBJ1-1	.	TRBV30	.	CAWSPGQLAEAFF	TGTGCCTGGAGCCCTGGACAGCTCGCTGAAGCTTTCTTT
15	TRBJ2-2	.	TRBV27	.	CASSLMAPNTGELFF	TGTGCCAGCAGTTTAATGGCACCTAACACCGGGGAGCTGTTTTTT
13	TRBJ2-5	.	TRBV4-2	.	CASSQGLEETQYF	TGTGCCAGCAGCCAAGGGCTTGAAGAGACCCAGTACTTC
14	TRBJ2-2	.	TRBV19	TRBD1	CASSSPGGTGELFF	TGTGCCAGTAGTTCCCCAGGGGGCACCGGGGAGCTGTTTTTT
11	TRBJ2-5	.	TRBV27	.	CASISGGTQYF	TGTGCCAGCATTTCCGGGGGGACCCAGTACTTC
17	TRBJ2-3	.	TRBV13	.	CASSLGLTATRSDTQYF	TGTGCCAGCAGCTTAGGCTTGACAGCCACTCGTTCAGATACGCAGTATTTT
13	TRBJ1-1	.	TRBV30	.	CAWSVQVNTEAFF	TGTGCCTGGAGTGTACAAGTAAACACTGAAGCTTTCTTT
12	TRBJ1-1	.	TRBV29-1	.	CSVGAEGPEAFF	TGCAGCGTGGGGGCCGAGGGGCCCGAAGCTTTCTTT
15	TRBJ2-7	.	TRBV7-9	TRBD1	CASGEGQGSSYEQYF	TGTGCCAGCGGTGAAGGACAGGGGTCCTCCTACGAGCAGTACTTC
15	TRBJ2-3	.	TRBV9	.	CASDPGLRQGDTQYF	TGTGCCAGCGATCCGGGACTCCGGCAGGGAGATACGCAGTATTTT
15	TRBJ1-2	.	TRBV27	.	CASSLFRGEGYGYTF	TGTGCCAGCAGTTTATTTCGGGGGGAAGGGTATGGCTACACCTTC
13	TRBJ1-1	.	TRBV30	.	CAWSVEGGTEAFF	TGTGCCTGGAGTGTTGAGGGCGGAACTGAAGCTTTCTTT
13	TRBJ1-1	.	TRBV30	.	CAWKDAMNTEAFF	TGTGCCTGGAAGGACGCCATGAACACTGAAGCTTTCTTT
14	TRBJ2-2	.	TRBV7-9	.	CASSLQWRAGELFF	TGTGCCAGCAGCTTGCAGTGGAGGGCCGGGGAGCTGTTTTTT